Sequencing of this T cell receptor beta chain was carried out in a study of T-cell reconstitution after alpha-beta-depleted transplantation in children. This clonotype was counted between two and nine times. What it binds is not known. Germline V gives CDR1 LNHNV, CDR2 YYDKDF (reference sequence). The CDR3 has 18 amino acids. Losses at the gene ends were 4 bases for V and 5 bases for J; bases not matched to a gene: 19. General study findings and limits: Recipient T cells and thymic progenitors that survived gave rise to the high TCRbeta diversity observed at day 60 in some patients. Hyperexpanded clones declined; after one year, newly produced T cells mostly supplied diversity. After transplant, at about two months, alpha-beta T cells were reportedly derived from several hundred expanded graft clones.

A library of TCRbeta sequences, prepared with unique molecular identifiers, was generated. From the PCR reads, TCRdb called clonotypes with MiXCR, one entry per CDR3 protein. The sample has hundreds of thousands of distinct CDR3 sequences, 13% seen once. Source: PBMCs, mostly from graft donor cells, taken 360 days after TCRalphabeta/CD19-depleted stem cell transplant. The chain uses TRBV15 and TRBJ2-7, with 8 nucleotides matching TRBD1. This TCR derives from a male patient younger than 18 who had a stem cell transplant for acute myeloid leukemia, so the T cells may come from the graft donor. The CDR3 coding sequence is TGTGCCACCAGCACCCCTGTCGGACAGGGACGAATAATTGACGAGCAGTACTTC. It encodes CATSTPVGQGRIIDEQYF.